These T cell receptor beta chains were read from a single sample in a study of vaccination effects on CD4 cells after COVID-19. Only in-frame clones appear in the TCRdb table, and some are missing; sequencing was by immunoSEQ multiplex PCR. Of 21,000 or so clones in the sample, approximately 79% were seen once. The antigens of these receptors remain unknown. Sequences were derived from CD4+ T cells from PBMCs cultured with HCoV-229E spike peptides, sampled after COVID-19 vaccination. These receptors were taken from a human donor who received a COVID-19 vaccine. CDR3s include the opening cysteine and the closing phenylalanine or tryptophan. Each record gives: clone size, V gene, D gene, J gene, CDR3 DNA, CDR3 protein. D genes are given only for firm matches. Size values are once, few and many counts, or a class for expanded clones, and some rows have none.

>large|TRBV5-4|TRBD2|TRBJ2-1
TGTGCCAGCAGCCCGACTAGCGGGAGGGCCCCTGAGCAGTTCTTC
CASSPTSGRAPEQFF
>-|TRBV12-3/TRBV12-4|-|TRBJ2-1
TGTGCCAGCAGTGACAGCTACAATGAGCAGTTCTTC
CASSDSYNEQFF
>-|TRBV3-1/TRBV3-2|-|TRBJ1-6
TGTGCCAGCAGCCCACAGGCCGCAAATTCACCCCTCCACTTT
CASSPQAANSPLHF
>-|TRBV6-1|-|TRBJ2-2
TGTGCCAGCAGTGAAGCGTATTCCTCCACCGGGGAGCTGTTTTTT
CASSEAYSSTGELFF
>-|TRBV30|TRBD1|TRBJ1-5
TGTGCCTGGACCCCAGGGGGCGGTCAGCCCCAGCATTTT
CAWTPGGGQPQHF
>-|TRBV5-1|-|TRBJ2-1
TGCGCCAGCAGCTTGGTCGCGCGCCAAAATTACAATGAGCAGTTCTTC
CASSLVARQNYNEQFF
>-|TRBV19|TRBD2|TRBJ2-1
TGTGCCAGTAGTATTGGGGAACTAGCGGGGGGGTTAAATGAGCAGTTCTTC
CASSIGELAGGLNEQFF
>-|TRBV4-1|-|TRBJ2-5
TGCGCCAGCAGCCAAGGGCTCCGCGGATCTTTAAAAGAGACCCAGTACTTC
CASSQGLRGSLKETQYF
>-|TRBV18|-|TRBJ1-5
TGTGCCAGCTCACCAAACAGCCTCTATCAGCCCCAGCATTTT
CASSPNSLYQPQHF
>-|TRBV12-5|-|TRBJ1-3
TGTGCTAGTGGTCCCGGCATGGGGGCTGGAAACACCATATATTTT
CASGPGMGAGNTIYF
>-|TRBV5-6|TRBD1|TRBJ2-3
TGTGCCAGCAGCCCGGGACCCGGGACAGGGGTCGCAGATACGCAGTATTTT
CASSPGPGTGVADTQYF
>once|TRBV5-6|-|TRBJ2-7
TGTGCCAGCAGCTTGTGGGGGGTGCGGGGTAGCTCCTACGAGCAGTACTTC
CASSLWGVRGSSYEQYF
>-|TRBV4-2|TRBD1|TRBJ1-2
TGTGCCAGCAGCCAACCGGGACAGGGGGACTATGGCTACACCTTC
CASSQPGQGDYGYTF
>-|TRBV5-6|TRBD1|TRBJ1-2
TGTGCCAGCAGCTTGGCTCAGGGGGCTATTGGCTACACCTTC
CASSLAQGAIGYTF
>-|TRBV5-5|TRBD2|TRBJ2-1
TGTGCCAGCAGTTCGGGACTAGCGGGAGGGTATGAGCAGTTCTTC
CASSSGLAGGYEQFF
>-|TRBV7-2|TRBD1|TRBJ2-7
TGTGCCAGCAGCTTAGATAGAATAACAGGGGAGCTAAAGTACTTC
CASSLDRITGELKYF
>-|TRBV7-9|-|TRBJ1-6
TGTGCCAGCAGCTTAGAACAGGGTAATTCACCCCTCCACTTT
CASSLEQGNSPLHF
>-|TRBV6-5|-|TRBJ1-2
TGTGCCAGCGGCCAAGGGGCGGGTGGCTACACCTTC
CASGQGAGGYTF
>few|TRBV5-6|-|TRBJ1-4
TGTGCCAGCAGCTTGTTGACACCGGCGAGCGGAAAACTGTTTTTT
CASSLLTPASGKLFF
>-|TRBV6-4|TRBD2|TRBJ2-3
TGTGCCAGCAGTGAAGAAGGCGTACTAGCGGGAGACAGCACAGATACGCAGTATTTT
CASSEEGVLAGDSTDTQYF
>-|TRBV18|TRBD1|TRBJ1-1
TGTGCCAGCTCATCCGGGACAGAGATTGAAGCTTTCTTT
CASSSGTEIEAFF
>once|TRBV3-1/TRBV3-2|-|TRBJ1-1
TGTGCCAGCAGCGCGCGGGGCGGCCCTAACACTGAAGCTTTCTTT
CASSARGGPNTEAFF
>-|TRBV11-2|-|TRBJ2-3
TGTGCCAGCAGCTTACAATTCCCGCCGGGGGGCACAGATACGCAGTATTTT
CASSLQFPPGGTDTQYF
>few|TRBV5-8|TRBD1|TRBJ2-7
TGTGCCAGCAGCAGTACCGGACAGGCTTTTGGTTACGAGCAGTACTTC
CASSSTGQAFGYEQYF
>-|TRBV7-9|-|TRBJ1-6
TGTGCCAGCAGCCTCGGACAGCAAAATTCACCCCTCCACTTT
CASSLGQQNSPLHF
>-|TRBV24-1|TRBD1|TRBJ2-3
TGTGCCACCAGTGATTCCCGCAGTTGGACAGGGGGCACAGATACGCAGTATTTT
CATSDSRSWTGGTDTQYF
>-|TRBV9|-|TRBJ2-7
TGTGCCAGCAGCCCCCGGTTTATGGCCGAGCAGTACTTC
CASSPRFMAEQYF
>once|TRBV6-5|-|TRBJ1-3
TGTGCCAGCAGCAGGGTGGGGGGCTCTGGAAACACCATATATTTT
CASSRVGGSGNTIYF